The 5 T cell receptor beta chains listed next were all sequenced from one sample in a study of cytomegalovirus exposure and HLA in healthy donors. The PCR was carried out with 60 Vbeta primers and 13 Jbeta primers. The repertoire was sequenced with immunoSEQ multiplex PCR; TCRdb's copy has only in-frame clones and lacks some. The sample has under 250,000 clones, roughly 85% seen once. The sequenced material came from PBMCs. The receptor source for this set is a woman aged 30 to 39 in good health and CMV-seropositive.

The rearrangement links TRBV7-2 to TRBJ1-1; D gene ambiguous. V was trimmed by 1 base and J by 9 bases, leaving 9 bases between them. Germline V gives CDR1 SGHTA, CDR2 FQGNSA. The CDR3 has 12 amino acids. The CDR3 region has the DNA TGTGCCAGCAGCTTAGTTTCGGGGAAAGCTTTCTTT. Translated, it gives CASSLVSGKAFF.

The chain has TRBV7-2 and TRBJ1-2; TRBD1 matches 7 bases. This CDR3 spans 15 amino acids. V shed 5 bases and J 2 bases; nucleotides not matched to a gene: 8. Germline V gene data show CDR1 as SGHTA and CDR2 as FQGNSA. CDR3 protein: CASSLGDRVNYGYTF. Written as DNA, the CDR3 is TGTGCCAGCAGCCTAGGAGACAGGGTGAACTATGGCTACACCTTC. Full variable domain (outside the CDR3, taken from reference TRBV7-2 and TRBJ1-2): GAGVSQSPSNKVTEKGKDVELRCDPISGHTALYWYRQSLGQGLEFLIYFQGNSAPDKSGLPSDRFSAERTGGSVSTLTIQRTQQEDSAVYLCASSLGDRVNYGYTFGSGTRLTVV.

This clone was picked up a small number of times. CDR3 sequence: CASGLEWEGIAKNIQYF. As DNA, the CDR3 is TGTGCTAGTGGTTTGGAGTGGGAGGGAATAGCCAAAAACATTCAGTACTTC. The V and J genes are TRBV12-5 and TRBJ2-4, with 7 bases identical to TRBD2. This CDR3 is 17 amino acids long. V was pared by 1 base and J by 0 bases, with 6 bases of the junction left unmatched. CDR1 and CDR2 (germline): LGHNT, FRNRAP. Using reference TRBV12-5 and TRBJ2-4 for the parts outside the CDR3, the full variable domain is DARVTQTPRHKVTEMGQEVTMRCQPILGHNTVFWYRQTMMQGLELLAYFRNRAPLDDSGMPKDRFSAEMPDATLATLKIQPSEPRDSAVYFCASGLEWEGIAKNIQYFGAGTRLSVL.

This chain uses TRBV7-6 with TRBJ2-1, with D perhaps TRBD1 (6 bases). Trimming stripped 5 bases from V and 10 bases from J, with 15 bases between. The CDR3 has 13 residues. In germline, CDR1 is SGHVS, CDR2 FNYEAQ. The CDR3 DNA follows: TGTGCCAGCAGCCCCAACAGGGTCGGGGAGCAGTTCTTC. This sequence encodes CASSPNRVGEQFF.

This sequence joins TRBV5-1 and TRBJ1-5; 7 bases are a match to TRBD1. V lost 1 base to trimming and J lost 4 bases; unmatched junction nucleotides: 5. Per the germline V gene, CDR1 is SGHRS and CDR2 is YFSETQ. The CDR3 is 15 residues long. CDR3 residues: CASSLSPGGNQPQHF. The CDR3 DNA follows: TGCGCCAGCAGCTTGAGTCCAGGGGGGAATCAGCCCCAGCATTTT.